The 20 T cell receptor beta chains in this list originate from one sample, sequenced in a study of blood T cell repertoires in COVID-19. Here immunoSEQ multiplex PCR was the method, and the copy in TCRdb shows in-frame clones only, minus some. Among about 390,000 clones listed, around nine tenths were seen once. Sample: PBMCs or T cells enriched from blood (not recorded which). These receptors came from a woman in her 50s who had recovered from COVID-19.

V usage is TRBV15 and J usage is TRBJ1-5; D is perhaps TRBD1 (5 bases). Germline V CDR1 and CDR2: LNHNV, YYDKDF (reference sequence). Between the trimmed V and J ends, which lost 9 bases and 4 bases, there was a span of 13 bases. This CDR3 is built from 13 residues. The CDR3 nucleotides read TGTGCCACAAGGACACGAGATAATCAGCCCCAGCATTTT. Translated: CATRTRDNQPQHF.

The V and J genes are TRBV6-5 and TRBJ2-7; 9 bases fit TRBD1. V gave up 0 bases and J gave up 6 bases; unmatched junction bases: 3. Germline CDR1 MNHEY, CDR2 SVGAGI. The CDR3 length is 14 residues. CDR3 sequence reads: CASSYSGQGSEQYF. Written as DNA, the CDR3 is TGTGCCAGCAGTTACTCGGGACAGGGTAGCGAGCAGTACTTC.

A single count supports this clone. The chain links TRBV18 to TRBJ2-1; D unresolved. V lost 1 base and J 9 bases, leaving 10 bases between the germline ends. The CDR3 length is 13 residues. In germline, CDR1 is KGHSH, CDR2 LQKENI. This CDR3 is CASSPLTEAEQFF. The CDR3, as DNA: TGTGCCAGCTCACCACTTACCGAGGCTGAGCAGTTCTTC.

This clone was seen just once. The gene calls are TRBV29-1 and TRBJ1-1, with D possibly being TRBD1 (6 bases). The CDR3 consists of 13 residues. Trimming stripped 6 bases from V and 0 bases from J, with 11 bases between. Germline V gene sequence: CDR1 SQVTM, CDR2 ANQGSEA. The CDR3 sequence: CSVPGQMNTEAFF. CDR3 in DNA: TGCAGCGTACCGGGACAAATGAACACTGAAGCTTTCTTT.

The V call is TRBV2, the J call TRBJ1-4, with a weak D call TRBD1 (6 bases). CDR1 and CDR2 (germline): SNHLY, FYNNEI. The V and J ends lost 6 bases and 4 bases respectively, with 15 bases between them. The CDR3 is 15 residues long. The CDR3 sequence is CASRGRTANNEKLFF. CDR3 DNA sequence: TGTGCCAGCAGGGGTCGGACAGCTAATAATGAAAAACTGTTTTTT.

This sequence joins TRBV30 and TRBJ1-5; possibly TRBD1 for D (5 bases). The germline V gene has CDR1 GTSNPN and CDR2 SVGIG (reference sequence). The CDR3 length is 13 residues. The V gene lost 1 base and the J gene lost 6 bases, with 10 bases spanning the gap. CDR3 protein: CAWSGGEVQPQHF. The CDR3, as DNA: TGTGCCTGGAGTGGGGGGGAGGTTCAGCCCCAGCATTTT.

The chain combines TRBV7-2 with TRBJ1-1; no reliable D call. Germline CDR1 SGHTA, CDR2 FQGNSA. V was shortened by 0 bases and J by 3 bases, with 8 bases between the two germline ends. This CDR3 contains 14 residues. The CDR3 sequence: CASSLARGDTEAFF. As DNA, the CDR3 is TGTGCCAGCAGCTTAGCGAGAGGTGACACTGAAGCTTTCTTT.

This chain joins TRBV19 and TRBJ1-2; D is unresolved. From germline, CDR1 is LNHDA and CDR2 SQIVND (reference sequence). CDR3 length equals 11 residues. The V end was cut by 5 bases, the J end by 8 bases, with 9 bases between. CDR3: CASSFNIGYTF. The CDR3 DNA reads as TGTGCCAGTAGTTTTAATATCGGCTACACCTTC.

V and J are TRBV2 and TRBJ1-1; D may be TRBD1 (6 bases). This CDR3 spans 13 amino acids. V dropped 6 bases and J dropped 3 bases, with 11 bases sitting between them. Germline-derived CDR1 and CDR2 are SNHLY and FYNNEI. In nucleotides, the CDR3 is TGTGCCAGCAGATATCAGGGGCACACTGAAGCTTTCTTT. This encodes CASRYQGHTEAFF.

The chain couples TRBV7-9 to TRBJ2-7, with D hard to call. CDR1 is SEHNR and CDR2 is FQNEAQ in the germline V gene (reference sequence). The CDR3 extends over 12 amino acids. V shed 5 bases and J shed 0 bases, with 5 bases lying between them. The CDR3 DNA follows: TGTGCCAGCAGCCCAAACTCCTACGAGCAGTACTTC. Encoded protein: CASSPNSYEQYF.

This clone was recorded a few times. The chain uses TRBV6-5 and TRBJ2-7, with TRBD2 as a possible D gene (5 bases). This CDR3 comprises 13 residues. Germline V gene sequence: CDR1 MNHEY, CDR2 SVGAGI. Deletions cut 6 bases from V and 3 bases from J, with 12 bases between. The CDR3 DNA follows: TGTGCCAGCAGGGCTGGAGGCTACTACGAGCAGTACTTC. Its translation is CASRAGGYYEQYF.

The rearrangement links TRBV19 to TRBJ1-5, with 8 bases that match TRBD1. Germline-derived CDR1 and CDR2 are LNHDA and SQIVND (reference sequence). With 6 bases clipped from V and 0 bases from J, the junction kept 4 bases outside the gene matches. The CDR3 is 15 residues long. CDR3 coding DNA: TGTGCCAGTAGGAGGACAGGGAATAGCAATCAGCCCCAGCATTTT. This codes for CASRRTGNSNQPQHF.

The chain has TRBV4-2 and TRBJ2-1; tentative D call: TRBD2 (6 bases). CDR3 length: 21 residues. The germline V and J ends were trimmed by 3 bases and 1 base, with 28 bases remaining between them. Looked up from germline, CDR1 is LGHNA and CDR2 is YNFKEQ. The CDR3 sequence: CASSHPVRPSGGSGSYNEQFF. The CDR3 region has the DNA TGTGCCAGCAGCCACCCCGTAAGGCCTAGTGGAGGGAGTGGGTCCTACAATGAGCAGTTCTTC.

The V gene is TRBV2, the J gene TRBJ2-1; TRBD2 aligns across 9 bases. The CDR3 has 15 amino acids. From germline, CDR1 is SNHLY and CDR2 FYNNEI. Trimming at V came to 6 bases and at J to 0 bases, leaving 3 bases not matched to a gene. CDR3 protein: CASRQGLASYNEQFF. The CDR3 DNA follows: TGTGCCAGCAGGCAGGGACTAGCCTCCTACAATGAGCAGTTCTTC.

The rearrangement uses TRBV7-2 and TRBJ2-3; 7 positions agree with TRBD2. The CDR3 is 15 amino acids. Germline lookup yields CDR1 SGHTA and CDR2 FQGNSA. The ends lost 3 bases at V and 1 base at J; junction bases unmatched: 4. CDR3 sequence: CASSFRRGGTDTQYF. The CDR3 DNA follows: TGTGCCAGCAGCTTTCGTCGGGGGGGCACAGATACGCAGTATTTT. The variable domain in full, completed from reference TRBV7-2 and TRBJ2-3, reads GAGVSQSPSNKVTEKGKDVELRCDPISGHTALYWYRQSLGQGLEFLIYFQGNSAPDKSGLPSDRFSAERTGGSVSTLTIQRTQQEDSAVYLCASSFRRGGTDTQYFGPGTRLTVL.

This clone occurred once. The sample carries other DNA sequences with the same CDR3. The chain links TRBV7-9 to TRBJ1-2; tentative D call: TRBD1 (6 bases). The germline CDR1 and CDR2 sequences are SEHNR and FQNEAQ (reference sequence). This CDR3 spans 14 amino acids. Trimming pared 5 bases from V and 1 base from J, leaving 11 bases between. In nucleotides, the CDR3 is TGTGCCAGCAGCATCCCAGGGGATAACTATGGCTACACCTTC. It yields the protein CASSIPGDNYGYTF.

This chain uses TRBV6-6 with TRBJ2-5, with D maybe TRBD1 (6 bases). Between the trimmed V and J ends, which lost 5 bases and 5 bases, there was a span of 15 bases. Germline V gives CDR1 MNHNY, CDR2 SVGAGI (reference sequence). This CDR3 is 14 amino acids long. The CDR3 coding sequence is TGTGCCAGCAGTCCCGACAGGACCGGGGAGACCCAGTACTTC. Its protein is CASSPDRTGETQYF.

There are a few counts of this clone. The chain couples TRBV30 to TRBJ1-1, with a tentative D call TRBD1 (6 bases). Germline V gene sequence: CDR1 GTSNPN, CDR2 SVGIG (reference sequence). The CDR3 has 15 residues. Trimming took off 3 bases at V and 3 bases at J, with 17 bases between the two ends. The CDR3: CAWSQGQGLYTEAFF. As DNA, the CDR3 is TGTGCCTGGAGCCAAGGTCAGGGGTTGTACACTGAAGCTTTCTTT.

The CDR3 here is CASSRSGGESTGELFF. CDR3 DNA: TGTGCCAGCAGCCGTAGCGGGGGAGAATCCACCGGGGAGCTGTTTTTT. This chain uses TRBV5-4 with TRBJ2-2; the match to TRBD2 covers 9 bases. From germline, CDR1 is SGHNT and CDR2 YYREEE (reference sequence). V lost 4 bases to trimming and J lost 4 bases; unmatched junction nucleotides: 8. There are 16 residues in the CDR3.

V usage is TRBV27 and J usage is TRBJ1-6; D not resolved. Between the trimmed V and J ends, which lost 4 bases and 9 bases, there was a span of 10 bases. CDR1 and CDR2 from the germline V gene are MNHEY and SMNVEV (reference sequence). The CDR3 consists of 13 residues. The CDR3 is CASSYLEGSPLHF. The CDR3, as DNA: TGTGCCAGCAGTTATTTAGAGGGTTCACCCCTCCACTTT.